The clone carrying this T cell receptor (beta chain) was seen repeatedly, ten times or more. The data originate from a study of low-dose radiotherapy and immunotherapy resistance in tumors. On the study more broadly: Fractions of 1 Gy went to Cohort 2 every two weeks, for 13 Gy over 26 weeks. The drug cyclophosphamide was given into a vein at 200 mg/m2 every two weeks, one day before radiation and immunotherapy.

The V segment lost 5 bases and the J segment 0 bases; nucleotides outside the gene matches: 9. This CDR3 has 17 residues. Germline CDR1 is LNHDA and CDR2 is SQIVND (reference sequence). Primers targeting TRAV and TRBV primed first-strand cDNA, covering alpha and beta chains. The TCRs were subjected to amplification over 20 PCR cycles employing a constant-region primer in conjunction with a V-primer adapter. MiXCR, applied by TCRdb to the reads, yields one record per CDR3 protein. The repertoire consists of roughly 76,000 distinct CDR3 sequences, with 18% occurring once and the leading ten covering more than 4.5%. Time point in this sample: before trial treatment. Donors were given nivolumab, ipilimumab, aspirin, low-dose cyclophosphamide and low-dose radiotherapy.

The sequence came from a male donor with prostate cancer. The V gene is TRBV19, the J gene TRBJ1-5; 8 positions agree with TRBD1. Sequenced material: PBMCs, taken before treatment. The CDR3 region is CASSAGQGHYSNQPQHF. CDR3 DNA sequence: TGTGCCAGTAGTGCCGGACAGGGCCATTATAGCAATCAGCCCCAGCATTTT.